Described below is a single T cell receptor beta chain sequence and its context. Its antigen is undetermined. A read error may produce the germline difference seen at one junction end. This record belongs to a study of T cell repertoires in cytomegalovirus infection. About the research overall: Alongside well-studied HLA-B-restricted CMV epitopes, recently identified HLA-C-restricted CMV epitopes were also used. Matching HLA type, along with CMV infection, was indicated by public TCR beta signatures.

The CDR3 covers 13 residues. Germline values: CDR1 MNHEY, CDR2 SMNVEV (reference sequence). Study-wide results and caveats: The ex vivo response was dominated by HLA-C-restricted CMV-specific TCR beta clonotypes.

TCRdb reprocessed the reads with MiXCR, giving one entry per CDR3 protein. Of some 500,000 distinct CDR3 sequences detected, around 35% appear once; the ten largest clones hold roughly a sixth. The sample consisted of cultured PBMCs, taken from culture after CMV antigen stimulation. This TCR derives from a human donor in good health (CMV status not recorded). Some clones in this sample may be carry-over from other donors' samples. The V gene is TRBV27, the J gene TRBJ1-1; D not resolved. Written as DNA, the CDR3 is TGTGCCAGCAGTATATCAGTGGACACTGAAGCTTTCTTT. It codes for CASSISVDTEAFF.